This T cell receptor (beta chain) stems from a study of persistence of HIV-infected CD4 T cells. As for the study in general: A couple of participants gave one leukapheresis sample; others gave up to about 180 mL blood repeatedly. General study findings and limits: The rare CMV-responding cells with HIV-1 proviruses were not separately TCR-sequenced. Within sorted populations, more oligoclonal TCRs accompanied more oligoclonal proviruses.

Stimulation used about 10 ug/mL lysate from CMV-infected fibroblasts. Memory cells lacking CD40L and CD69 with high CD45RO were sorted. CD4+ T cell counts exceeded 400 cells/uL; CMV serology was positive. The length of the CDR3 is 13 residues. Sequencing used immunoSEQ version 4 in survey mode. The table came from immunoSEQ multiplex PCR; TCRdb's copy has only in-frame clones and leaves some out. This sample has 25,000 to 35,000 clones, with around 80% found just once. Details on this clone: What it recognizes is unknown.

The receptor comes from an adult man with HIV who was CMV-seropositive. The source was CD4+ T cells sorted from PBMCs after roughly 18-hour stimulation, collected from a patient who received antiretroviral therapy. This chain connects TRBV21-1 to TRBJ2-3. TRBV21-1 is noted as a pseudogene. CDR3 coding DNA: TGTGCCAGCCAGAGGACGCTGACAGATACGCAGTATTTT. Translation gives CASQRTLTDTQYF.